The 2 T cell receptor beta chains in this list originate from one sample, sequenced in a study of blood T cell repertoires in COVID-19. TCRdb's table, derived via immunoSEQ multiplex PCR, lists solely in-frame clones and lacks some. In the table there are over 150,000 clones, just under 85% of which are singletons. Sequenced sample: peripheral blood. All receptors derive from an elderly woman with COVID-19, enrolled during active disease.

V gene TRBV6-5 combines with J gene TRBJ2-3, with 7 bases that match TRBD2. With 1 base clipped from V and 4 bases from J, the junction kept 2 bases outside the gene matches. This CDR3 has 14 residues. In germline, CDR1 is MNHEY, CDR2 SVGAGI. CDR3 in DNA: TGTGCCAGCAGTTACTGGGCGGGGGCAGATACGCAGTATTTT. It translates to CASSYWAGADTQYF.

CDR3 in amino acids: CASRAGGGELFF. The CDR3, as DNA: TGTGCCAGCAGGGCGGGCGGAGGGGAGCTGTTTTTT. The chain has TRBV6-5 and TRBJ2-2; TRBD2 is a possible D gene (5 bases). The V and J ends lost 6 bases and 8 bases respectively, with 10 bases between them. Germline loops: CDR1 MNHEY, CDR2 SVGAGI. The CDR3 has 12 residues.